The clone carrying this TCR beta chain is deemed large. Its target is not known. Method: immunoSEQ multiplex PCR; TCRdb's copy keeps in-frame clones and lacks some. The sample consists of about 59,000 clones, 80% to 95% of them appearing once. This specimen comes from a study of T cells in localized non-small cell lung cancer. CDR1 and CDR2 from the germline V gene are SGHTA and FQGNSA. The CDR3 runs to 14 residues. V trimming: 6 bases; J trimming: 1 base; junction bases outside the gene matches: 3. Points from the study as a whole: Across samples, adjacent lung featured a median roughly 60 of the top 100 tumor clones. The study found T cell clonality highest in uninvolved adjacent lung, above tumor. Sequencing was restricted to one tumor region; therefore, heterogeneity remains possible.

The gene calls are TRBV7-2 and TRBJ2-7; 10 nucleotides line up with TRBD2. This sample comprised peripheral blood, obtained before any cancer treatment. This clonotype was obtained from a man between 35 and 75 years old with stage I lung adenocarcinoma. The CDR3 loop reads CASRASGGSYEQYF. CDR3 DNA sequence: TGTGCCAGCAGGGCTAGCGGGGGTTCCTACGAGCAGTACTTC.